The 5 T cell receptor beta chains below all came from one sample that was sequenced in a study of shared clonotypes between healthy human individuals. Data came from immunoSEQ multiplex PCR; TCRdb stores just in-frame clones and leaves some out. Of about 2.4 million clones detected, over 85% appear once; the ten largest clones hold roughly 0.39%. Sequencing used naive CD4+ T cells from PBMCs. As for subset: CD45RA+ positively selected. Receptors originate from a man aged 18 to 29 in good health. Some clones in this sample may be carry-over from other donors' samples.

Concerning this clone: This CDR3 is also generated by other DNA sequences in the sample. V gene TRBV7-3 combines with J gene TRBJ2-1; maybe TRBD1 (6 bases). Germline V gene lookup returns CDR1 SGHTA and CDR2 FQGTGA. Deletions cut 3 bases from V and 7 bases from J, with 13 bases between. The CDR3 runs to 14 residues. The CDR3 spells CASSFRGPGNEQFF. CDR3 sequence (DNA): TGTGCCAGCAGCTTCAGGGGCCCGGGGAATGAGCAGTTCTTC. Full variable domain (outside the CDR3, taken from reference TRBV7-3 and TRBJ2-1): GAGVSQTPSNKVTEKGKYVELRCDPISGHTALYWYRQSLGQGPEFLIYFQGTGAADDSGLPNDRFFAVRPEGSVSTLKIQRTERGDSAVYLCASSFRGPGNEQFFGPGTRLTVL.

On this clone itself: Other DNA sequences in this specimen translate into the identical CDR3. The CDR3 nucleotides read TGTGCCAGCAGTTTAGCGGGAGGGCGCACAGATACGCAGTATTTT. It codes for CASSLAGGRTDTQYF. The rearrangement links TRBV28 to TRBJ2-3, with 9 bases that match TRBD2. The CDR3 is 15 residues long. Per the germline V gene, CDR1 is MDHEN and CDR2 is SYDVKM. V gave up 2 bases and J gave up 1 base; unmatched junction bases: 1.

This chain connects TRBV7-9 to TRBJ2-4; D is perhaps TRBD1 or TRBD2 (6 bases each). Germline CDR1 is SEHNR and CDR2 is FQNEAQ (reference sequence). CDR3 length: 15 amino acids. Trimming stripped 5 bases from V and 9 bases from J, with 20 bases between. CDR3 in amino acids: CASSPNTGASGIQYF. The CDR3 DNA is TGTGCCAGCAGCCCAAACACGGGGGCCTCAGGCATTCAGTACTTC.

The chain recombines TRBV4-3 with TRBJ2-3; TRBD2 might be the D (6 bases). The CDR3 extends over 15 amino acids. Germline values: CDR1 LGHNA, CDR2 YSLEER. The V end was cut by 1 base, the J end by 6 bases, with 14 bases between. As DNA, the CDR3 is TGCGCCAGCAGCCAAGCCCCCGCGGGGTCCGATACGCAGTATTTT. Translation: CASSQAPAGSDTQYF.

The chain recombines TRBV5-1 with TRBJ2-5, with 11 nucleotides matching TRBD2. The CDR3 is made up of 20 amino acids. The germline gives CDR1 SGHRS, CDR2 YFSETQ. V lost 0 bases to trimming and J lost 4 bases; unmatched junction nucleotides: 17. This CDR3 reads CASSLAGTSGFKGRVETQYF. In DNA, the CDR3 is TGCGCCAGCAGCTTGGCAGGGACTAGCGGATTCAAAGGTCGAGTAGAGACCCAGTACTTC.